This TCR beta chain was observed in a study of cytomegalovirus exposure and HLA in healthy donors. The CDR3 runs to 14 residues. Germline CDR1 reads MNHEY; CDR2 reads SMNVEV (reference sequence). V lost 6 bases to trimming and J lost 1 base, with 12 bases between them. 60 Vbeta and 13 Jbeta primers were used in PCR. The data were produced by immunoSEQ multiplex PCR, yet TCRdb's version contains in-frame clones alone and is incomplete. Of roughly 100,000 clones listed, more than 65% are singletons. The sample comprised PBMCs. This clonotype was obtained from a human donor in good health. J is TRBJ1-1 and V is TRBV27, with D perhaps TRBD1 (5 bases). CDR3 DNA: TGTGCCAGCAGCCCCTCTGGACAGAACACTGAAGCTTTCTTT. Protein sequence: CASSPSGQNTEAFF.